The 32 T cell receptor beta chains in this list originate from one sample, sequenced in a study of vaccination and CD4 T cells after COVID-19. Time point denoted: late sampling 161 to 241 days after vaccination in three convalescent patients. Treatment denoted: roughly ten-day PBMC culture with coronavirus spike peptide pools or control peptides (ViraFEST assay). These receptors' targets are unknown. An Oncomine TCR Beta short-read assay was used to sequence the DNA from cultured CD4+ T cells. TCRdb used MiXCR to reprocess the PCR reads, holding one entry per CDR3 protein. The table includes some 21,000 distinct CDR3 sequences, 46% detected once. The material was CD4+ T cells from blood, cultured in vitro, obtained about 7 months after SARS-CoV-2 vaccination. The receptors were gathered from a human donor who had recovered from COVID-19.

This sequence joins TRBV6-1 and TRBJ2-7; D might be TRBD1 or TRBD2, each matching 5 bases. Germline CDR1 is MNHNS and CDR2 is SASEGT. The CDR3 contains 12 residues. The CDR3 loop is CGTRDLSYEQYF. In DNA, the CDR3 is TGTGGGACAAGGGACCTCTCCTACGAGCAGTACTTC.

This sequence joins TRBV18 and TRBJ2-5, with D hard to call. The V gene lost 4 bases and the J gene lost 2 bases, with 11 bases spanning the gap. There are 14 residues in the CDR3. Per germline, CDR1 KGHSH and CDR2 LQKENI. For the CDR3, the DNA is TGTGCCAGCTCACGTGGGCAGGAGCAAGAGACCCAGTACTTC. It translates to CASSRGQEQETQYF.

The V and J genes are TRBV15 and TRBJ2-1, with D possibly being TRBD1 (6 bases). The length of the CDR3 is 16 residues. The V end lost 0 bases, the J end lost 7 bases, and 16 bases lay between the germline ends. Germline CDR1 reads LNHNV; CDR2 reads YYDKDF (reference sequence). The CDR3 nucleotides read TGTGCCACCAGCAGAGAAGGGGGATGGTCGCTGAATGAGCAGTTCTTC. Protein sequence: CATSREGGWSLNEQFF.

In its sample, this clonotype was seen a few times. J is TRBJ2-2 and V is TRBV10-3; D remains unclear. This CDR3 is 14 amino acids long. V was shortened by 2 bases and J by 2 bases, with 6 bases between the two germline ends. CDR1 and CDR2 (germline): ENHRY, SYGVKD. CDR3 sequence (DNA): TGTGCCATCAGTGAGACTTACAACACCGGGGAGCTGTTTTTT. Its protein product is CAISETYNTGELFF.

The CDR3 is CASSRTSNYEQYF. CDR3 nucleotides: TGTGCCAGCAGCCGTACTTCCAACTACGAGCAGTACTTC. The rearrangement uses TRBV7-3 and TRBJ2-7; D is undetermined. V was shortened by 5 bases and J by 3 bases, with 11 bases between the two germline ends. Per germline, CDR1 SGHTA and CDR2 FQGTGA. The CDR3 totals 13 residues.

This chain's CDR3 is CASSIRGDLPQHF. In DNA form, the CDR3 reads TGTGCCAGTAGTATCAGGGGGGACTTGCCCCAGCATTTT. This chain links TRBV19 with TRBJ1-5; 7 bases are a match to TRBD1. Germline CDR1 reads LNHDA; CDR2 reads SQIVND (reference sequence). The CDR3 is made up of 13 amino acids. The V segment lost 3 bases and the J segment 9 bases; nucleotides outside the gene matches: 5.

This chain uses TRBV7-3 with TRBJ1-6; D remains unclear. Germline CDR1 and CDR2: SGHTA and FQGTGA. The CDR3 contains 12 residues. The V gene lost 6 bases and the J gene lost 7 bases, with 7 bases spanning the gap. The CDR3 region has the DNA TGTGCCAGCAGTACTGGGAATTCACCCCTCCACTTT. Translation gives CASSTGNSPLHF.

The J gene is TRBJ1-1, the V gene TRBV7-9; D uncertain. The V gene's germline CDR1 is SEHNR and CDR2 FQNEAQ (reference sequence). The CDR3 length is 15 residues. Trimming removed 2 bases from V and 1 base from J, with 11 bases in between. In DNA form, the CDR3 reads TGTGCCAGCAGCTTATTTCCCCACAGGAACACTGAAGCTTTCTTT. Its translation is CASSLFPHRNTEAFF. Combining the CDR3 with reference TRBV7-9 and TRBJ1-1 gives the whole variable domain DTGVSQNPRHKITKRGQNVTFRCDPISEHNRLYWYRQTLGQGPEFLTYFQNEAQLEKSRLLSDRFSAERPKGSFSTLEIQRTEQGDSAMYLCASSLFPHRNTEAFFGQGTRLTVV.

This clonotype was found a few times. The chain has TRBV7-9 and TRBJ1-6; D gene uncertain. There are 18 residues in the CDR3. The V gene lost 5 bases and the J gene lost 5 bases, with 22 bases spanning the gap. Germline CDR1 reads SEHNR; CDR2 reads FQNEAQ (reference sequence). CDR3 loop: CASSISWIPGLHNSPLHF. DNA for the CDR3: TGTGCCAGCAGCATCTCGTGGATTCCGGGCCTACATAATTCACCCCTCCACTTT. Using reference TRBV7-9 and TRBJ1-6 for the parts outside the CDR3, the full variable domain is DTGVSQNPRHKITKRGQNVTFRCDPISEHNRLYWYRQTLGQGPEFLTYFQNEAQLEKSRLLSDRFSAERPKGSFSTLEIQRTEQGDSAMYLCASSISWIPGLHNSPLHFGNGTRLTVT.

Only a few counts were recorded for this clonotype. The gene calls are TRBV6-1 and TRBJ2-1; D could derive from TRBD1 or TRBD2 (6 bases each). Germline V gives CDR1 MNHNS, CDR2 SASEGT. The CDR3 contains 14 residues. V was trimmed by 5 bases and J by 5 bases, leaving 13 bases between them. The CDR3 DNA reads TGTGCCAGCAGTCGCTGGGGGGCCCACAATGAGCAGTTCTTC. Translation gives CASSRWGAHNEQFF.

This sequence joins TRBV7-2 and TRBJ2-6; a weak D match, TRBD1 (6 bases). The V gene's germline CDR1 is SGHTA and CDR2 FQGNSA. V was clipped by 5 bases and J by 0 bases, with 11 bases between them. The CDR3 consists of 16 residues. The CDR3 reads CASSPADSSGANVLTF. The CDR3 DNA follows: TGTGCCAGCAGCCCTGCGGACAGCTCTGGGGCCAACGTCCTGACTTTC.

This chain links TRBV15 with TRBJ2-5; tentatively, D is TRBD1 (5 bases). The CDR3 has 15 residues. V dropped 0 bases and J dropped 1 base, with 9 bases sitting between them. Germline V CDR1 and CDR2: LNHNV, YYDKDF (reference sequence). The CDR3, as DNA: TGTGCCACCAGCAGAGATCTAGACAGCCAAGAGACCCAGTACTTC. This sequence encodes CATSRDLDSQETQYF. The full variable domain, with the rest looked up from reference TRBV15 and TRBJ2-5, is DAMVIQNPRYQVTQFGKPVTLSCSQTLNHNVMYWYQQKSSQAPKLLFHYYDKDFNNEADTPDNFQSRRPNTSFCFLDIRSPGLGDTAMYLCATSRDLDSQETQYFGPGTRLLVL.

The chain carries TRBV25-1 and TRBJ2-5, with D tentatively TRBD2 (5 bases). Between the trimmed V and J ends, which lost 6 bases and 4 bases, there was a span of 15 bases. The germline gives CDR1 MGHDK, CDR2 SYGVNS. CDR3 length: 14 amino acids. CDR3 residues: CASRSTSMGETQYF. The CDR3 DNA is TGTGCCAGCAGGTCAACTAGTATGGGAGAGACCCAGTACTTC. The complete variable domain, with remaining parts taken from reference TRBV25-1 and TRBJ2-5, reads EADIYQTPRYLVIGTGKKITLECSQTMGHDKMYWYQQDPGMELHLIHYSYGVNSTEKGDLSSESTVSRIRTEHFPLTLESARPSHTSQYLCASRSTSMGETQYFGPGTRLLVL.

The V gene is TRBV11-3, the J gene TRBJ2-3; D is undetermined. Between the trimmed V and J ends, which lost 3 bases and 6 bases, there was a span of 7 bases. The V gene's germline CDR1 is SGHNT and CDR2 YENEEA. CDR3 length equals 12 residues. The CDR3 DNA reads TGTGCCAGCAGCTTGGGGTTCGATACGCAGTATTTT. It is translated as CASSLGFDTQYF.

By share, this clonotype counts as medium-sized. The chain carries TRBV19 and TRBJ1-5; D is perhaps TRBD1 (5 bases). This CDR3 is 19 amino acids long. Germline lookup yields CDR1 LNHDA and CDR2 SQIVND (reference sequence). The V end lost 3 bases, the J end lost 4 bases, and 25 bases lay between the germline ends. The CDR3 DNA follows: TGTGCCAGTAGTATGGCCGGCCGGGTCATGGCAGGGCGTAATCAGCCCCAGCATTTT. It specifies CASSMAGRVMAGRNQPQHF.

The J gene is TRBJ2-3, the V gene TRBV20-1; 8 nucleotides align to TRBD2. Germline lookup yields CDR1 DFQATT and CDR2 SNEGSKA (reference sequence). V lost 5 bases, J lost 5 bases, and 12 bases stayed unmatched. This CDR3 is 15 amino acids long. For the CDR3, the DNA is TGCAGTGCTCCCGATCGGCGGGGGGTAGGAGATACGCAGTATTTT. This sequence encodes CSAPDRRGVGDTQYF.

The rearrangement uses TRBV4-3 and TRBJ2-5; D may be TRBD1 or TRBD2 (5 bases each). The CDR3 is 14 residues long. V shed 1 base and J shed 1 base, with 7 bases lying between them. CDR1 is LGHNA and CDR2 is YSLEER in the germline V gene. Here the CDR3 DNA reads TGCGCCAGCAGCCAAGCCGGGACCCAAGAGACCCAGTACTTC. Its translation: CASSQAGTQETQYF.

V is TRBV6-1 and J is TRBJ1-2; D is uncertain. This CDR3 is built from 15 residues. From germline, CDR1 is MNHNS and CDR2 SASEGT. Trimming stripped 5 bases from V and 0 bases from J, with 13 bases between. Written as DNA, the CDR3 is TGTGCCAGCAGTCCGAGGGTCCAAGCTAACTATGGCTACACCTTC. It codes for CASSPRVQANYGYTF.

This clonotype was seen only a few times. The J gene is TRBJ1-2, the V gene TRBV7-9, with D perhaps TRBD1 (6 bases). V was trimmed by 3 bases and J by 12 bases, leaving 14 bases between them. This CDR3 is built from 12 residues. CDR1 and CDR2 from the germline V gene are SEHNR and FQNEAQ (reference sequence). CDR3 in DNA: TGTGCCAGCAGCTTCACGACAGGCGGTCACACCTTC. This encodes CASSFTTGGHTF.

The CDR3 DNA reads TGTGCCAGCAGCTCCCTCCATGGGGGGTACAATGAGCAGTTCTTC. This sequence encodes CASSSLHGGYNEQFF. This sequence joins TRBV7-2 and TRBJ2-1; weak D call: TRBD2 (6 bases). CDR1 SGHTA and CDR2 FQGNSA come from the germline V gene. The CDR3 spans 15 residues. V was clipped by 4 bases and J by 4 bases, with 14 bases between them.

The J gene is TRBJ1-1, the V gene TRBV7-9, with D hard to call. The CDR3 is 13 residues long. In germline, CDR1 is SEHNR, CDR2 FQNEAQ (reference sequence). With 2 bases removed from V and 4 bases from J, the gap between germline ends came to 8 bases. The CDR3 here is CASSLRGFTEAFF. CDR3 nucleotides: TGTGCCAGCAGCTTAAGAGGTTTCACTGAAGCTTTCTTT.

V gene TRBV18 combines with J gene TRBJ1-5, with no clear D. V was trimmed by 1 base and J by 4 bases, leaving 5 bases between them. Germline V gene data show CDR1 as KGHSH and CDR2 as LQKENI. This CDR3 contains 13 residues. CDR3 nucleotide sequence: TGTGCCAGCTCACCACAGGGTAATCAGCCCCAGCATTTT. Its translation is CASSPQGNQPQHF.

The chain links TRBV6-1 to TRBJ2-7; D may be TRBD1 (6 bases). Germline CDR1 and CDR2: MNHNS and SASEGT. The length of the CDR3 is 14 residues. V was clipped by 2 bases and J by 1 base, with 9 bases between them. CDR3 sequence: CASSEQGLSYEQYF. DNA for the CDR3: TGTGCCAGCAGTGAACAGGGGCTTTCCTACGAGCAGTACTTC.

V gene TRBV7-9 combines with J gene TRBJ2-1, with a weak D call TRBD1 (6 bases). V lost 2 bases to trimming and J lost 1 base, with 15 bases between them. The CDR3 sequence is 17 residues long. Germline V gives CDR1 SEHNR, CDR2 FQNEAQ (reference sequence). The CDR3 coding sequence is TGTGCCAGCAGCTTACAGTTAAGGACAGTTTCCTACAATGAGCAGTTCTTC. Protein: CASSLQLRTVSYNEQFF.

V usage is TRBV20-1 and J usage is TRBJ2-1; no clear D. Trimming took off 8 bases at V and 5 bases at J, with 19 bases between the two ends. The length of the CDR3 is 14 residues. Germline V lookup: CDR1 DFQATT, CDR2 SNEGSKA (reference sequence). In DNA, the CDR3 is TGCAGTTCCCGTAATAAGCAAGGAAACAATGAGCAGTTCTTC. Its translation: CSSRNKQGNNEQFF.

The chain links TRBV6-6 to TRBJ2-7, with 11 bases fitting TRBD2. Germline CDR1 MNHNY, CDR2 SVGAGI (reference sequence). This CDR3 contains 14 residues. V shed 6 bases, J shed 9 bases, and the junction held 10 bases outside the gene matches. Here the CDR3 DNA reads TGTGCCAGCAGAGGTAGCGGGAGGGAGAGAGTGCAGTACTTC. The encoded protein is CASRGSGRERVQYF.

The J gene is TRBJ2-5, the V gene TRBV11-2; D is undetermined. V was clipped by 6 bases and J by 2 bases, with 16 bases between them. From germline, CDR1 is SGHAT and CDR2 FQNNGV. The CDR3 covers 15 residues. This chain's CDR3 is CASRLVGPLQETQYF. CDR3 DNA sequence: TGTGCCAGCAGGCTTGTGGGTCCTCTACAAGAGACCCAGTACTTC.

The chain is built from TRBV6-1 and TRBJ1-2; weak D call: TRBD1 (6 bases). This CDR3 contains 13 residues. V dropped 6 bases and J dropped 8 bases, with 16 bases sitting between them. Germline CDR1 MNHNS, CDR2 SASEGT. CDR3 sequence (DNA): TGTGCCAGCAGAGCATACAGGGTCGGCGGCTACACCTTC. Its translation: CASRAYRVGGYTF.

CDR3 sequence: CASSLWGGNSPLHF. In nucleotides, the CDR3 is TGTGCCAGCAGTTTATGGGGAGGGAATTCACCCCTCCACTTT. The J gene is TRBJ1-6, the V gene TRBV27; D is undetermined. The V gene's germline CDR1 is MNHEY and CDR2 SMNVEV (reference sequence). The V end lost 1 base, the J end lost 7 bases, and 8 bases lay between the germline ends. The CDR3 runs to 14 residues.

This clonotype was seen a handful of times. The chain links TRBV20-1 to TRBJ2-1; 11 bases align to TRBD2. Trimming at V came to 3 bases and at J to 3 bases, leaving 7 bases not matched to a gene. Germline loops: CDR1 DFQATT, CDR2 SNEGSKA (reference sequence). This CDR3 region has 16 residues. CDR3 sequence reads: CSARELAGVNYNEQFF. The CDR3 DNA reads TGCAGTGCTAGGGAACTAGCGGGAGTAAACTACAATGAGCAGTTCTTC.

The chain links TRBV20-1 to TRBJ2-1, with a tentative D call TRBD2 (5 bases). This CDR3 spans 16 amino acids. With 3 bases removed from V and 5 bases from J, the gap between germline ends came to 20 bases. Per germline, CDR1 DFQATT and CDR2 SNEGSKA (reference sequence). The CDR3 here is CSASGEGRFLNNEQFF. CDR3 nucleotides: TGCAGTGCTAGCGGTGAGGGAAGGTTTCTAAACAATGAGCAGTTCTTC.

This clonotype is deemed medium-sized. The V gene is TRBV7-2, the J gene TRBJ2-7, with a possible D match to TRBD1 (5 bases). Germline CDR1 reads SGHTA; CDR2 reads FQGNSA. The CDR3 sequence is 14 residues long. V lost 1 base and J lost 2, with 9 bases in between. The CDR3 DNA reads as TGTGCCAGCAGCTTAGGCAGGGTCCCCTACGAGCAGTACTTC. Translation gives CASSLGRVPYEQYF.